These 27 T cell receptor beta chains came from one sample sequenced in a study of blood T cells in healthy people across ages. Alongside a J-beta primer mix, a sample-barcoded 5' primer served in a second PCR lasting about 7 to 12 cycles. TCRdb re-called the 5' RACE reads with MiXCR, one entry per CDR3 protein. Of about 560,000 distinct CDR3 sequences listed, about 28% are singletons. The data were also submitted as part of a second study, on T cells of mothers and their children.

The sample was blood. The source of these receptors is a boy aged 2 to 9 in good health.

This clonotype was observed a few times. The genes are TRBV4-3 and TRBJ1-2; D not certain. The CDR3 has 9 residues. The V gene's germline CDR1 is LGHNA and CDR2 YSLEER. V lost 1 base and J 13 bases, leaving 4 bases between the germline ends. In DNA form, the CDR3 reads TGCGCCAGCAGCCAAGGCCGCACCTTC. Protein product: CASSQGRTF.

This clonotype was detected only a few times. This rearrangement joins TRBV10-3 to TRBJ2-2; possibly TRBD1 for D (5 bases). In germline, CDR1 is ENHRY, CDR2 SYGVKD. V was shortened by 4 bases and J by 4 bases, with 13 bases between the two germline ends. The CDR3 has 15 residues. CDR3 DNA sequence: TGTGCCATCAGTGGGGCCAGGGATTCCACCGGGGAGCTGTTTTTT. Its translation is CAISGARDSTGELFF.

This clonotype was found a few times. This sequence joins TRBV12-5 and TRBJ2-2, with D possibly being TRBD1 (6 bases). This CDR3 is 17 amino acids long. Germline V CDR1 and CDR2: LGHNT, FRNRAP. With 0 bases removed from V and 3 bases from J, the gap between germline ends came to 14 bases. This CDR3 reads CASGLVQPKGDTGELFF. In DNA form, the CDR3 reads TGTGCTAGTGGTTTGGTGCAACCAAAGGGGGACACCGGGGAGCTGTTTTTT.

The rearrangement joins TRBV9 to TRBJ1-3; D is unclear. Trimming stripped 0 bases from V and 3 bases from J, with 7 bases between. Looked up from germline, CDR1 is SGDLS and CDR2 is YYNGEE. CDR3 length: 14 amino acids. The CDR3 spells CASSVEAGGNTIYF. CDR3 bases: TGTGCCAGCAGCGTAGAGGCAGGTGGAAACACCATATATTTT. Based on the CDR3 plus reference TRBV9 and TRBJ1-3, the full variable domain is DSGVTQTPKHLITATGQRVTLRCSPRSGDLSVYWYQQSLDQGLQFLIQYYNGEERAKGNILERFSAQQFPDLHSELNLSSLELGDSALYFCASSVEAGGNTIYFGEGSWLTVV.

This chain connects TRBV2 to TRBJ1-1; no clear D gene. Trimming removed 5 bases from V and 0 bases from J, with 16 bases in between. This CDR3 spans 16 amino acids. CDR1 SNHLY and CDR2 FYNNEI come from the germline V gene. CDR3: CASSFYSGSMNTEAFF. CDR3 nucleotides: TGTGCCAGCAGTTTTTACTCCGGGAGCATGAACACTGAAGCTTTCTTT.

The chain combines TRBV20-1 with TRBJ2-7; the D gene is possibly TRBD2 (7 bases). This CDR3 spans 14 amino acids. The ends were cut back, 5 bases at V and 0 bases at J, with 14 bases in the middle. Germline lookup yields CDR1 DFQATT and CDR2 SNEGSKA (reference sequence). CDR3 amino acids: CSALQGGSSYEQYF. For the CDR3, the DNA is TGCAGTGCTTTACAGGGAGGGAGCTCCTACGAGCAGTACTTC.

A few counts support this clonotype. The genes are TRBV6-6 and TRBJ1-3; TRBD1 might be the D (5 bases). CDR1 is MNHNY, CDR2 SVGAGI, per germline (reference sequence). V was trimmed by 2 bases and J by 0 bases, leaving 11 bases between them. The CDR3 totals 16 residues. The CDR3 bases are TGTGCCAGCAGTTACGTTAGAGGGACCTCTGGAAACACCATATATTTT. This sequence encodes CASSYVRGTSGNTIYF.

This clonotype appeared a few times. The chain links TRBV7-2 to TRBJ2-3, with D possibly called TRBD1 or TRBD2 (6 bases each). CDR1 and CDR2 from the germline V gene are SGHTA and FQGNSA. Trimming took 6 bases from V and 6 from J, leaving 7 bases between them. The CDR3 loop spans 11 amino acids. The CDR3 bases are TGTGCCAGCAGAGGGGGGGATACGCAGTATTTT. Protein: CASRGGDTQYF.

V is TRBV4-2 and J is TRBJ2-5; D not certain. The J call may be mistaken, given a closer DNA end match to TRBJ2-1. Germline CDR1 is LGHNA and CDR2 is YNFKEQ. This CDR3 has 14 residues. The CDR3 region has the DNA TGTGCCAGCAGCCAAGTTCGCCGTGGGGATGAGCAGTTCTTC. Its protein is CASSQVRRGDEQFF.

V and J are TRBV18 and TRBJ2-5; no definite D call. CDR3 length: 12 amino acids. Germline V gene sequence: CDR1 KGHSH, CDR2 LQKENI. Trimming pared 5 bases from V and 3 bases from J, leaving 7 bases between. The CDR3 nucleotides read TGTGCCAGCTCAACCTTAAAAGAGACCCAGTACTTC. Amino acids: CASSTLKETQYF.

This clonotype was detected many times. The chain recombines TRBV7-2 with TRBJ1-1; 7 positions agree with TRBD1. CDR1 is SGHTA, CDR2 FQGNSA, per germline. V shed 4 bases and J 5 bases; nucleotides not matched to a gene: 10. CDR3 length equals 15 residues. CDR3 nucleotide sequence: TGTGCCAGCAGCTCCACAGGGGCTCGGGGGACTGAAGCTTTCTTT. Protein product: CASSSTGARGTEAFF. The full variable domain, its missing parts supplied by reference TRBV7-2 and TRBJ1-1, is GAGVSQSPSNKVTEKGKDVELRCDPISGHTALYWYRQSLGQGLEFLIYFQGNSAPDKSGLPSDRFSAERTGGSVSTLTIQRTQQEDSAVYLCASSSTGARGTEAFFGQGTRLTVV.

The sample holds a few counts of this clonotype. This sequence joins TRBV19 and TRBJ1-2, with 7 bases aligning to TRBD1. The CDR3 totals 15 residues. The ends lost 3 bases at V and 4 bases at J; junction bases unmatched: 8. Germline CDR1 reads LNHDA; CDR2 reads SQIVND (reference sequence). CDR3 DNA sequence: TGTGCCAGTAGTATCGTGACAGGGCAGGTCTATGGCTACACCTTC. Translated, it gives CASSIVTGQVYGYTF.

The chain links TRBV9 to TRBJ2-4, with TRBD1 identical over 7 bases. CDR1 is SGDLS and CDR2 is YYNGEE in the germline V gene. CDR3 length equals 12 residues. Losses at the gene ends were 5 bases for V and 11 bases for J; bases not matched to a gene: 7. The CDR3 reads CASSGQAKVQYF. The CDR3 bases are TGTGCCAGCAGTGGACAGGCCAAGGTTCAGTACTTC.

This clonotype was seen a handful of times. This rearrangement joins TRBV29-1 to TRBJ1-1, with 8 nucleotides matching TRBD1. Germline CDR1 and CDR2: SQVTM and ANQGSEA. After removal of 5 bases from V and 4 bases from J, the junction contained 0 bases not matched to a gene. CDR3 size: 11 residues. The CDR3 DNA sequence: TGCAGCGTTACAGGGGGCACTGAAGCTTTCTTT. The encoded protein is CSVTGGTEAFF.

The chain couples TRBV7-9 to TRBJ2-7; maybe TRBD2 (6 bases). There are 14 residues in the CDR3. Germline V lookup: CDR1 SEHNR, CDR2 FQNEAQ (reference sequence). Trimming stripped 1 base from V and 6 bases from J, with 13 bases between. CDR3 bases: TGTGCCAGCAGCTTAGGGTCCGGGAGTCCCGAGCAGTACTTC. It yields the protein CASSLGSGSPEQYF.

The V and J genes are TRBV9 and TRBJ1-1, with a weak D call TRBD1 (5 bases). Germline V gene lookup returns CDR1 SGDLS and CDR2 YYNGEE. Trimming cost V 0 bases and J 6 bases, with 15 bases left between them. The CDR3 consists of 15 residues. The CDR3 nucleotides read TGTGCCAGCAGCGTAGCTGGGACTTCGAGCCCTGAAGCTTTCTTT. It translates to CASSVAGTSSPEAFF.

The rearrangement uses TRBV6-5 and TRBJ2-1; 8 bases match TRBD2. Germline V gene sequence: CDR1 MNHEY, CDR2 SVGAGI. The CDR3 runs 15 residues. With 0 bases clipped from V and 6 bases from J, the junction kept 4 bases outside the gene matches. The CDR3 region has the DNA TGTGCCAGCAGTTACTCGGCGGGAGGTTCCAATGAGCAGTTCTTC. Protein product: CASSYSAGGSNEQFF.

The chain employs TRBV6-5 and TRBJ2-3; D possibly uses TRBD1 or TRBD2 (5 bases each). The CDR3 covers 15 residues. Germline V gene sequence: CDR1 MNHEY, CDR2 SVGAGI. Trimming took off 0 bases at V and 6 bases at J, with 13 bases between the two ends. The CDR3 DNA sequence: TGTGCCAGCAGTTACTCTTGGGACCCTCGGGATACGCAGTATTTT. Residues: CASSYSWDPRDTQYF.

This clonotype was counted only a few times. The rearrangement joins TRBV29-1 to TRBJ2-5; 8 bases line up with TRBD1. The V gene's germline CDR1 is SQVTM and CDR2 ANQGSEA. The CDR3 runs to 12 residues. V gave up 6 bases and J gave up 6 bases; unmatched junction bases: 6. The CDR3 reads CSVQGAEQTQYF. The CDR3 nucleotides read TGCAGCGTCCAGGGGGCGGAACAGACCCAGTACTTC. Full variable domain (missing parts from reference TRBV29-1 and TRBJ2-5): SAVISQKPSRDICQRGTSLTIQCQVDSQVTMMFWYRQQPGQSLTLIATANQGSEATYESGFVIDKFPISRPNLTFSTLTVSNMSPEDSSIYLCSVQGAEQTQYFGPGTRLLVL.

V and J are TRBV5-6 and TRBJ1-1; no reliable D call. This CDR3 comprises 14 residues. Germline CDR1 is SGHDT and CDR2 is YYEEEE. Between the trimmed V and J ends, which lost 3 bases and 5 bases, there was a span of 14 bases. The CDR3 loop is CASSYRAQRTEAFF. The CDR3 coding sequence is TGTGCCAGCAGCTACCGGGCCCAGAGGACTGAAGCTTTCTTT.

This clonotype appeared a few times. In nucleotides, the CDR3 is TGTGCCGGCAACCGCATAACAGGGGGGGCCTCCTACGAGCAGTACTTC. It is translated as CAGNRITGGASYEQYF. The rearrangement uses TRBV5-6 and TRBJ2-7; tentative D call: TRBD1 (8 bases). CDR1 is SGHDT, CDR2 YYEEEE, per germline. V lost 10 bases to trimming and J lost 0 bases, with 23 bases between them. This CDR3 has 16 residues.

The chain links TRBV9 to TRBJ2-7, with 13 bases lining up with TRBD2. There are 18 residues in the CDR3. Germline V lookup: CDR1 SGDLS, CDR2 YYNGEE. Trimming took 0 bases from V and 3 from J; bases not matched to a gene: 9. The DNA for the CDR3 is TGTGCCAGCAGCGTAGGTCCGAGACTAGCGGGGGGCCACTACGAGCAGTACTTC. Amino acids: CASSVGPRLAGGHYEQYF.

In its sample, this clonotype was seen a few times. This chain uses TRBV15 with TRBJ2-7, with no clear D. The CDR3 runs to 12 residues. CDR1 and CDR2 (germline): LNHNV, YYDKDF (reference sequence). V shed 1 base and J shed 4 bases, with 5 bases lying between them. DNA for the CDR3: TGTGCCACCAGCAGAGGGAATTACGAGCAGTACTTC. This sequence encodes CATSRGNYEQYF.

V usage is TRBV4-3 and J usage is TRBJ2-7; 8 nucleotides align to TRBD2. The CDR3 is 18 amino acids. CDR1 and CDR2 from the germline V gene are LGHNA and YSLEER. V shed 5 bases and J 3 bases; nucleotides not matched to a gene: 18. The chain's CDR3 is CASSKRRDYLAGVYEQYF. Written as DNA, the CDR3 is TGCGCCAGCAGCAAAAGAAGGGATTATCTAGCGGGTGTCTACGAGCAGTACTTC.

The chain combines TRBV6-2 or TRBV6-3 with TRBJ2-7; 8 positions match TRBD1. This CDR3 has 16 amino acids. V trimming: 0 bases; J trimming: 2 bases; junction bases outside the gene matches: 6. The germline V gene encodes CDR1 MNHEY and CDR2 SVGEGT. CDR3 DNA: TGTGCCAGCAGTTACTCGATTTGGACAGGGACCTACGAGCAGTACTTC. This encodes CASSYSIWTGTYEQYF.

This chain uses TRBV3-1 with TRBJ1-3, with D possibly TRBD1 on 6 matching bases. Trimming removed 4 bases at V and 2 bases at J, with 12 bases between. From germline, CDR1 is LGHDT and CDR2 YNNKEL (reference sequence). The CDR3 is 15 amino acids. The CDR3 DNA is TGTGCCAGCAGCCTCACCCCAGGGGCTGGAAACACCATATATTTT. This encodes CASSLTPGAGNTIYF.

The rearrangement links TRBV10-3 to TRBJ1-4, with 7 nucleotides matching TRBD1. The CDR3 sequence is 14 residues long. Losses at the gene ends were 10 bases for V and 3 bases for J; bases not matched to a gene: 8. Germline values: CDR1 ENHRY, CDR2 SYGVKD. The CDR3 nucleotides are TGTGCCACCAGACAGGGTAATGCTAATGAAAAACTGTTTTTT. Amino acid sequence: CATRQGNANEKLFF.